This TCR beta chain came from a study of shared clonotypes between healthy human individuals. Study-level background: Plates per donor: three CD4 naive, three CD4 memory, two CD8 naive, one CD8 memory.

Donors, healthy HIV-negative adults, lacked recent acute infections or vaccinations. Both subsets, CD45RA+ naive and CD45RA-negative memory, were split from the CD4+ cells. A note on this clone: As yet, its antigen is unknown.

Study-level findings and limits: Expectations were that clonotype sharing among donors would be affected by sequencing depth.

Profiled with immunoSEQ multiplex PCR; TCRdb holds only in-frame clones, not every one. The sample shows roughly 640,000 clones, under 80% of them seen only once. V lost 10 bases, J lost 0 bases, and 8 bases lay in between. Germline V CDR1 and CDR2: SNHLY, FYNNEI. The CDR3 extends over 12 amino acids. The TCR was taken from a woman aged 25 to 39 in good health. Input material: memory CD4+ T cells sorted from blood. Specified subset: CD45RA-negative fraction. The rearrangement links TRBV2 to TRBJ2-3; D is unresolved. CDR3 protein: CATSTSTDTQYF. The DNA for the CDR3 is TGTGCCACTTCAACAAGCACAGATACGCAGTATTTT.